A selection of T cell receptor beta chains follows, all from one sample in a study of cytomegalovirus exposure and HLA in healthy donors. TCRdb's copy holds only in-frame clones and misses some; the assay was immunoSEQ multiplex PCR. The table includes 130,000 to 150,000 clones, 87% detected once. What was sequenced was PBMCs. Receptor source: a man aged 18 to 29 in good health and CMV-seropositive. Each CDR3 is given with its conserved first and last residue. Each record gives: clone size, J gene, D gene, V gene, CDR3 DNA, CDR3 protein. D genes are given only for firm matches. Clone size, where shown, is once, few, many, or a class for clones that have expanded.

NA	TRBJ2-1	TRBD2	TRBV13	TGTGCCAGCAGCTTAGGACTAGCGGGAGACGTTGAGCAGTTCTTC	CASSLGLAGDVEQFF
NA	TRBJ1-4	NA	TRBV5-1	TGCGCCAGCAGCTTGTCGCCGGGGGGGTACCGGGAAAAACTGTTTTTT	CASSLSPGGYREKLFF
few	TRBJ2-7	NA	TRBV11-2	TGTGCCAGCAGCTTCTCGCACAGCAGCTCCTACGAGCAGTACTTC	CASSFSHSSSYEQYF
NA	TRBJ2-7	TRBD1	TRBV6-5	TGTGCCAGCAGTTCCCCCCGGACAGGGCTCTACGAGCAGTACTTC	CASSSPRTGLYEQYF
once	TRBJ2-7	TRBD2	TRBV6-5	TGTGCCAGCAGGAACGGGAGGGCCTACGAGCAGTACTTC	CASRNGRAYEQYF
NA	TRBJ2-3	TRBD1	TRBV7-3	TGTGCCAGCAGCTTAAGGTATCCGGCAGGGGGCAGGGTGGGGCGCACAGATACGCAGTATTTT	CASSLRYPAGGRVGRTDTQYF
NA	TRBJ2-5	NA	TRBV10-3	TGTGCCATCAGTTCAGGGGACCGCACCTCCCAAGAGACCCAGTACTTC	CAISSGDRTSQETQYF
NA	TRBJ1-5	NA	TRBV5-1	TGCGCCAGCAGCTTGTCGTCAGGCAGTCAGCCCCAGCATTTT	CASSLSSGSQPQHF
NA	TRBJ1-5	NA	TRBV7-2	TGTGCCAGCAGGGAGGAGAGGTATGGGGATCAGCCCCAGCATTTT	CASREERYGDQPQHF
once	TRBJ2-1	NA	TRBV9	TGTGCCAGCAGCGCTGGTGGGAGCTCCTACAATGAGCAGTTCTTC	CASSAGGSSYNEQFF
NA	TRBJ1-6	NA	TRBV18	TGTGCCAGCTCACAGGGACAAAATTCACCCCTCCACTTT	CASSQGQNSPLHF
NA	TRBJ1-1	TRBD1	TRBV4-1	TGCGCCAGCAGCCAAGACGGTCGGACAGGGGATTTGGGCGCTTTCTTT	CASSQDGRTGDLGAFF
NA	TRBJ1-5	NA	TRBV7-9	TGTGCCAGCAGCCCCCAAACCGGGAGCAATCAGCCCCAGCATTTT	CASSPQTGSNQPQHF
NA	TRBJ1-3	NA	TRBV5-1	TGCGCCAGCAGCTTGACCACAGGCCCTGGAAACACCATATATTTT	CASSLTTGPGNTIYF
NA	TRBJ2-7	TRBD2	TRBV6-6	TGTGCCAGCAGGCCTGAGCGGGAGGGCCTCAGAGAGCAGTACTTC	CASRPEREGLREQYF
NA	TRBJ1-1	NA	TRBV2	TGTGCCAGCAGCAGGGTTGTCACTGAAGCTTTCTTT	CASSRVVTEAFF
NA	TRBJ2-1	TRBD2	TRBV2	TGTGCCAGCAGTGAAGAGCGGGGGTACAATGAGCAGTTCTTC	CASSEERGYNEQFF
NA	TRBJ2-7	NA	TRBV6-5	TGTGCCAGCAGTGCGGCCTACGAGCAGTACTTC	CASSAAYEQYF
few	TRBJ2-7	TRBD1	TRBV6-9	TGTGCCAGCCCCTCCCCACAGGGGGCGTACGAGCAGTACTTC	CASPSPQGAYEQYF
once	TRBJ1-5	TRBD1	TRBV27	TGTGCCAGCAGGGGCGGGGAAGGGGGCTATCAGCCCCAGCATTTT	CASRGGEGGYQPQHF
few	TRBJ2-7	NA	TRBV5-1	TGCGCCAGCAGCAGGGACAACTACGAGCAGTACTTC	CASSRDNYEQYF
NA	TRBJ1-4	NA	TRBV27	TGTGCCAGCAGTTTAAAACCCCCGAGGGCACTTGGTGAAAAACTGTTTTTT	CASSLKPPRALGEKLFF
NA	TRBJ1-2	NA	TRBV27	TGTGCCAGCAGTTTAAACCAACAGGGATGGAATGGCTACACCTTC	CASSLNQQGWNGYTF
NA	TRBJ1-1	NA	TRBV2	TGTGCCAGCAGTGTTCTTTGGGCACTGAACACTGAAGCTTTCTTT	CASSVLWALNTEAFF
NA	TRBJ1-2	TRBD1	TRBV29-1	TGCAGCGTGGTAGGGGGCGGAAACTATGGCTACACCTTC	CSVVGGGNYGYTF
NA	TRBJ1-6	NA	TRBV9	TGTGCCAGCAGCGCAGAGGCCCAGGGTAGTTATTCACCCCTCCACTTT	CASSAEAQGSYSPLHF
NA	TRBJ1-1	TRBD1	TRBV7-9	TGTGCCAGCAGACCAGGGGGCAGGACTGAAGCTTTCTTT	CASRPGGRTEAFF
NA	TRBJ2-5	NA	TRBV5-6	TGTGCCAGCAGCCACTCCGGGATTCAAGAGACCCAGTACTTC	CASSHSGIQETQYF
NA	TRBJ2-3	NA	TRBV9	TGTGCCAGCAGCGTAGCTTCGGCGTGGGGGGGCACAGATACGCAGTATTTT	CASSVASAWGGTDTQYF
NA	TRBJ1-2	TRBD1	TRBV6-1	TGTGCCAGTGAGCGCGGGACAGGGTCTAACTATGGCTACACCTTC	CASERGTGSNYGYTF
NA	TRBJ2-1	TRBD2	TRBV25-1	TGTGCCAGCAGTGAGCGAGCGGGAGTCCTAGGGGAGCAGTTCTTC	CASSERAGVLGEQFF
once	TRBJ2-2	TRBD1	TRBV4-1	TGCGCCAGCAGCCAAGAGCTTTGGACAGGAGAGAACACCGGGGAGCTGTTTTTT	CASSQELWTGENTGELFF
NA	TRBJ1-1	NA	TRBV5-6	TGTGCCAGCAGCTTGTTTTCAACAGGATTGAACACTGAAGCTTTCTTT	CASSLFSTGLNTEAFF
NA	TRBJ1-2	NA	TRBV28	NA	CASSSSTDTPYGYTF
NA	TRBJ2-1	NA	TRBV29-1	TGCAGCGTTGAGTCCTCTTACAATGAGCAGTTCTTC	CSVESSYNEQFF
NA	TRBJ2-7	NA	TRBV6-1	TGTGCCAGCAGTGAAGTGGGCATCTCTTACGAGCAGTACTTC	CASSEVGISYEQYF
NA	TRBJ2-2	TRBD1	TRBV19	TGTGCCAGTAGTCTCGGACAGGGGGGGATCGGGGAGCTGTTTTTT	CASSLGQGGIGELFF
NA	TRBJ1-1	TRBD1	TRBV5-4	TGTGCCAGCAGCCCCCCAGGACAGGGGGCTTCGAACACTGAAGCTTTCTTT	CASSPPGQGASNTEAFF
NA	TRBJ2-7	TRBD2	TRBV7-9	TGTGCCAGCAGCTCAGGGACTAGCGCCGCCTACGAGCAGTACTTC	CASSSGTSAAYEQYF